This T cell receptor beta chain was identified during a study of cytomegalovirus exposure and HLA in healthy donors. Study-level points and caveats: A highly shared variant cluster was judged a likely technical artifact. Reported results showed that the classifier diagnosed cytomegalovirus status with high specificity and sensitivity. Several of the most significant clusters appeared, in a later analysis, to be linked to common viral pathogens. Beyond CMV serostatus, there was no information to go on about immune exposure.

The PCR employed 60 Vbeta primers together with 13 Jbeta primers. Sequenced by immunoSEQ multiplex PCR; TCRdb stores in-frame clones only, minus some. The sample holds over 150,000 clones, about 79% seen once. This clone was picked up a small number of times. Its target is not known. The clonotype originates from a boy between 2 and 10 years old in good health and CMV-seronegative. Sequencing was performed on PBMCs.

Written as DNA, the CDR3 is TGTGCCAGCACCCCAGAGGAAGGGGTAGGCTATGAGCAGTTCTTC. As protein: CASTPEEGVGYEQFF. This sequence joins TRBV2 and TRBJ2-1, with TRBD1 as a possible D gene (5 bases). The ends were cut back, 7 bases at V and 8 bases at J, with 21 bases in the middle. Looked up from germline, CDR1 is SNHLY and CDR2 is FYNNEI. CDR3 length: 15 amino acids. Together with reference TRBV2 and TRBJ2-1, the CDR3 gives the full variable domain: EPEVTQTPSHQVTQMGQEVILRCVPISNHLYFYWYRQILGQKVEFLVSFYNNEISEKSEIFDDQFSVERPDGSNFTLKIRSTKLEDSAMYFCASTPEEGVGYEQFFGPGTRLTVL.